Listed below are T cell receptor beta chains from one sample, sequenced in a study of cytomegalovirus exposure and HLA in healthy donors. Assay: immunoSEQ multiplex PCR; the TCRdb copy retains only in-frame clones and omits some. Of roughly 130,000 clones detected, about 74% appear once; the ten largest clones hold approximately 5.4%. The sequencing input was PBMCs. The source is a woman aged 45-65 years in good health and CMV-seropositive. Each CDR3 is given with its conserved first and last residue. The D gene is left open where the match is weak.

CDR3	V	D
CASTRQGSTEAFF	TRBV6-6	TRBD1
CASSTGTGGGEYF	TRBV5-4	TRBD1
CASRAGRGRGETQYF	TRBV7-9	TRBD1
CASSRLNYEQYF	TRBV25-1	.
CASSLHLLAGGLNTGELFF	TRBV7-2	TRBD2
CASSSGQGAFGYTF	TRBV11-2	TRBD1
CASSQSKPGGQFF	TRBV4-1	TRBD1
CASSQGSGNTIYF	TRBV14	.
CASSPDTGNEQFF	TRBV2	.
CASSPSGTGDPWNSPLHF	TRBV18	TRBD1
CASSSLGQGGPSLHF	TRBV27	TRBD1
CASSLAGKQGLYGYTF	TRBV7-9	.
CAISERITEAFF	TRBV10-3	.